This entry lists 10 T cell receptor beta chains sequenced from one sample in a study of immune heterogeneity within non-small cell lung tumors. Template came from bulk tumor genomic DNA, at 600 ng per sample. Surgical sampling yielded several biopsies per primary tumor (spaced far apart). Curative surgery was performed on patients who had untreated, newly diagnosed non-small cell lung cancer. The authors amplified TCR beta CDR3 by multiplex PCR with 32 V and 13 J primers. TCRdb redid the calling of the multiplex PCR reads with MiXCR, one entry per CDR3 protein. Seen here are around 9,600 distinct CDR3 sequences, approximately 34% observed once, and the top ten hold over 9%. The sequenced sample consisted of lung tumor tissue. Receptors originate from a man between 60 and 75 years old with non-small cell lung cancer.

This clonotype was seen ten or more times. The chain links TRBV11-3 to TRBJ2-3; the D gene is possibly TRBD2 (6 bases). Trimming left V 4 bases short and J 8 bases short, with 19 bases between. The CDR3 has 15 amino acids. Germline values: CDR1 SGHNT, CDR2 YENEEA. The CDR3 DNA sequence: TGTGCCAGCAGCTCAGGGTCGGGAGAAAGTTTTACGCAGTATTTT. Protein sequence: CASSSGSGESFTQYF.

This clonotype showed up many times. V is TRBV13 and J is TRBJ1-5; a possible D gene is TRBD1 (5 bases). Trimming shortened V by 5 bases and J by 7 bases, and 15 bases separated the two germline ends. Germline CDR1 is PRHDT and CDR2 is FYEKMQ (reference sequence). The length of the CDR3 is 14 residues. This CDR3 reads CASSQGVRGQPQHF. CDR3 sequence (DNA): TGTGCCAGCAGCCAAGGGGTTCGAGGCCAGCCCCAGCATTTT.

This clonotype was counted once. The rearrangement joins TRBV4-2 to TRBJ2-1; D is possibly TRBD1 or TRBD2 (5 bases each). Trimming took off 4 bases at V and 6 bases at J, with 19 bases between the two ends. The CDR3 runs to 16 residues. Germline V CDR1 and CDR2: LGHNA, YNFKEQ. The CDR3 loop is CASSPRGRLLGNEQFF. CDR3 in DNA: TGTGCCAGCAGCCCCCGGGGACGGCTGCTTGGCAATGAGCAGTTCTTC.

By share of the sample, this clonotype is medium-sized. V gene TRBV7-2 combines with J gene TRBJ1-4; a possible D gene is TRBD1 (6 bases). V lost 3 bases and J 10 bases, leaving 12 bases between the germline ends. The germline CDR1 and CDR2 sequences are SGHTA and FQGNSA. This CDR3 region has 13 residues. In DNA form, the CDR3 reads TGTGCCAGCAGCTTCTACAGGGATAGAAAACTGTTTTTT. Its protein product is CASSFYRDRKLFF.

This clonotype is deemed medium-sized. The V call is TRBV7-8, the J call TRBJ1-4, with no clear D. Germline CDR1 reads SGHVS; CDR2 reads FQNEAQ. This CDR3 has 16 residues. V was cut by 5 bases and J by 0 bases, with 13 bases left in between. This CDR3 reads CASSPFSHPTNEKLFF. The CDR3 DNA is TGTGCCAGCAGCCCATTCTCACATCCAACTAATGAAAAACTGTTTTTT.

By its share, this clonotype is medium-sized. The rearrangement joins TRBV2 to TRBJ2-7; 10 nucleotides line up with TRBD2. The CDR3 is made up of 15 amino acids. The V gene's germline CDR1 is SNHLY and CDR2 FYNNEI. The trim removed 4 bases at V and 0 bases at J, leaving 3 bases unmatched. The CDR3 nucleotides are TGTGCCAGCAGTGGGACTAGCGGAGTCTCCTACGAGCAGTACTTC. Encoded protein: CASSGTSGVSYEQYF.

This chain uses TRBV6-2 or TRBV6-3 with TRBJ2-7; unclear D gene. Trimming pared 6 bases from V and 2 bases from J, leaving 11 bases between. The CDR3 runs to 13 residues. Germline CDR1 is MNHEY and CDR2 is SVGEGT. CDR3 protein: CASRPGMAYEQYF. CDR3 DNA sequence: TGTGCCAGCAGACCCGGAATGGCCTACGAGCAGTACTTC.

This clonotype showed up many times. The chain combines TRBV29-1 with TRBJ2-2; TRBD1 matches at 10 bases. The V gene end was trimmed by 4 bases and the J gene end by 7 bases; junction bases not matched to a gene: 9. This CDR3 spans 15 amino acids. Germline V gene data show CDR1 as SQVTM and CDR2 as ANQGSEA. The CDR3 loop is CSVAGTGAGSGELFF. The CDR3 DNA is TGCAGCGTTGCGGGGACAGGGGCAGGGAGCGGGGAGCTGTTTTTT.

In this sample, this clonotype turned up many times. The genes are TRBV29-1 and TRBJ1-2; TRBD1 agrees at 10 bases. Germline V gene sequence: CDR1 SQVTM, CDR2 ANQGSEA. The CDR3 totals 13 residues. The J segment lost 4 bases and the V segment lost 4 bases, leaving 3 bases of the junction unmatched. The CDR3 DNA reads TGCAGCGTTGGACAGGGGGCGGGCTATGGCTACACCTTC. Its protein is CSVGQGAGYGYTF.

In its sample, this clonotype was seen a few times. The chain joins TRBV11-1 to TRBJ1-6; D is undetermined. Germline values: CDR1 SGHAT, CDR2 FQDESV (reference sequence). The CDR3 has 16 residues. Between the trimmed V and J ends, which lost 0 bases and 0 bases, there was a span of 6 bases. The CDR3 region has the DNA TGTGCCAGCAGCTTAGCGCCCAGCTCCTATAATTCACCCCTCCACTTT. Protein product: CASSLAPSSYNSPLHF. The variable domain in full, completed from reference TRBV11-1 and TRBJ1-6, reads EAEVAQSPRYKITEKSQAVAFWCDPISGHATLYWYRQILGQGPELLVQFQDESVVDDSQLPKDRFSAERLKGVDSTLKIQPAELGDSAMYLCASSLAPSSYNSPLHFGNGTRLTVT.